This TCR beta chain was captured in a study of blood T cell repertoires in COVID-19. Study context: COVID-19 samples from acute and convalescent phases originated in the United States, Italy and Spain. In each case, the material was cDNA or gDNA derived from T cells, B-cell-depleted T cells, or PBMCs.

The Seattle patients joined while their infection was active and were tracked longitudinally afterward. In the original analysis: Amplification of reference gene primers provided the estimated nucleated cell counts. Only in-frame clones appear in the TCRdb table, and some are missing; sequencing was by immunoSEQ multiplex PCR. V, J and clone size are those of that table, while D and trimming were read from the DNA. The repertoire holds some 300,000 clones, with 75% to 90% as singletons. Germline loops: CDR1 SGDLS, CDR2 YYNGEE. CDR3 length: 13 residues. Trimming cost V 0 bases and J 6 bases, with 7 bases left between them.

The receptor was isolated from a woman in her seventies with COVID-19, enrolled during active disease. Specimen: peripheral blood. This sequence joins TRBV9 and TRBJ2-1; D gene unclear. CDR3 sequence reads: CASSVGQVNEQFF. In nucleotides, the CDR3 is TGTGCCAGCAGCGTAGGCCAGGTCAATGAGCAGTTCTTC.